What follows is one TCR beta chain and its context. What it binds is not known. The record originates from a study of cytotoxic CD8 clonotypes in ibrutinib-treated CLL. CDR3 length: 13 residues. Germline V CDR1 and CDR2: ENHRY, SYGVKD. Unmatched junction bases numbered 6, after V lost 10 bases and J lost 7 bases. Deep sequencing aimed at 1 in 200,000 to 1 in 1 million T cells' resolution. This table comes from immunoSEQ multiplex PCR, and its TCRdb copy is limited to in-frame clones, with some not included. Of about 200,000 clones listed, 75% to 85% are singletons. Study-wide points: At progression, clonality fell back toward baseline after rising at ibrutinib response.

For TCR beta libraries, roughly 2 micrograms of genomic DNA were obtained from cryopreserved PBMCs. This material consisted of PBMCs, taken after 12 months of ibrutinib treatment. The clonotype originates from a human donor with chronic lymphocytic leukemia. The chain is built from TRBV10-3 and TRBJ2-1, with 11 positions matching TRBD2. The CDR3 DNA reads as TGTGCCACCCTGCTAGCGGGGGGAAATGAGCAGTTCTTC. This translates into CATLLAGGNEQFF.